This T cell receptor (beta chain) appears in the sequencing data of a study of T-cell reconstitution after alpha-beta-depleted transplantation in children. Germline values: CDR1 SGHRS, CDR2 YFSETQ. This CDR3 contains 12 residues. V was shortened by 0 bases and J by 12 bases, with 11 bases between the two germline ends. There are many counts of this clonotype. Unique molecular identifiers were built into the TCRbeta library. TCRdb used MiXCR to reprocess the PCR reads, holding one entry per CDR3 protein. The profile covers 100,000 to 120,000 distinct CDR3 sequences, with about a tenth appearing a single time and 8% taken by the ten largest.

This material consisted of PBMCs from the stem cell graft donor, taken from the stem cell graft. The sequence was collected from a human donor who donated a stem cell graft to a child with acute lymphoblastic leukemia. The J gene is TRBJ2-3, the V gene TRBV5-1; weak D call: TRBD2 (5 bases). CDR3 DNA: TGCGCCAGCAGCTTGGAGGCAGCGGTTCAGTATTTT. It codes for CASSLEAAVQYF. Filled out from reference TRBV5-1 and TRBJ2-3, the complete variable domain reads KAGVTQTPRYLIKTRGQQVTLSCSPISGHRSVSWYQQTPGQGLQFLFEYFSETQRNKGNFPGRFSGRQFSNSRSEMNVSTLELGDSALYLCASSLEAAVQYFGPGTRLTVL.